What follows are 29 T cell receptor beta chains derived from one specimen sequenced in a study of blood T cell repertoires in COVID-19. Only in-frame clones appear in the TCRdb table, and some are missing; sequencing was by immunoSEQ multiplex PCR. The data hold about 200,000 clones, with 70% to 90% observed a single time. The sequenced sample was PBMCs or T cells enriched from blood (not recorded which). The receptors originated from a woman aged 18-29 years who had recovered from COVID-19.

The CDR3: CASSLAGGLSDTQYF. The CDR3 DNA is TGTGCCAGCAGTCTAGCGGGGGGGCTGTCAGATACGCAGTATTTT. The J gene is TRBJ2-3, the V gene TRBV27, with 12 nucleotides matching TRBD2. The CDR3 covers 15 residues. The germline gives CDR1 MNHEY, CDR2 SMNVEV (reference sequence). V shed 5 bases and J 4 bases; nucleotides not matched to a gene: 4.

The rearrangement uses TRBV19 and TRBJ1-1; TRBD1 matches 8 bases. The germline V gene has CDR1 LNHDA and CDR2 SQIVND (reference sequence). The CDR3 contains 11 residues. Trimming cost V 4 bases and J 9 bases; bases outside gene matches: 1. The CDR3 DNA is TGTGCCAGTAGTAACAGGGGGAAAGCTTTCTTT. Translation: CASSNRGKAFF.

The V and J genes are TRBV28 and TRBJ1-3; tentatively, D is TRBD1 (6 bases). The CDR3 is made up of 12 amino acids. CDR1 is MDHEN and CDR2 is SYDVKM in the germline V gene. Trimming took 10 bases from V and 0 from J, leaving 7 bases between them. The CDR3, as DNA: TGTGCCACAGGGGTCTCTGGAAACACCATATATTTT. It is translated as CATGVSGNTIYF. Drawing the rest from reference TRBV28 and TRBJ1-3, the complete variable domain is DVKVTQSSRYLVKRTGEKVFLECVQDMDHENMFWYRQDPGLGLRLIYFSYDVKMKEKGDIPEGYSVSREKKERFSLILESASTNQTSMYLCATGVSGNTIYFGEGSWLTVV.

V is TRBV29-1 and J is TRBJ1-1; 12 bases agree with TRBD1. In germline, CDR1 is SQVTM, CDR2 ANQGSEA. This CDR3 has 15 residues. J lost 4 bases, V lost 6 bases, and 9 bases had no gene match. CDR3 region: CSVGGTGGAGTEAFF. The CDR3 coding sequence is TGCAGCGTGGGGGGGACAGGGGGCGCGGGCACTGAAGCTTTCTTT.

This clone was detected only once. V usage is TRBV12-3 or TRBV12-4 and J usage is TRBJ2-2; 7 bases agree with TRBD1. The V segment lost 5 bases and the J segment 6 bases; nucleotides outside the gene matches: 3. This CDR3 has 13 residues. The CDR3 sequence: CASSAQGAGELFF. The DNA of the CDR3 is TGTGCCAGCAGTGCGCAGGGGGCCGGGGAGCTGTTTTTT.

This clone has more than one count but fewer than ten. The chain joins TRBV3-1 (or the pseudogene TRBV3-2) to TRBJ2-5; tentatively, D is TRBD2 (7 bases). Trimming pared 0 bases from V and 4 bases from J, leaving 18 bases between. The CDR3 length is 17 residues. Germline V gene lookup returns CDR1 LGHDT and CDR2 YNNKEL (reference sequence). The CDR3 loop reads CASSQDLDTGGLETQYF. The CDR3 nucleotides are TGTGCCAGCAGCCAAGATCTTGATACGGGGGGCTTAGAGACCCAGTACTTC.

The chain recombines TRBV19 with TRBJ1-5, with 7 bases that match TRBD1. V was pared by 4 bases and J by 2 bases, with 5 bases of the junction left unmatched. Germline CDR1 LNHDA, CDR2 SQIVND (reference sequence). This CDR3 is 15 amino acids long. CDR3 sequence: CASSTRGKGNQPQHF. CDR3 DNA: TGTGCCAGTAGTACCAGGGGGAAGGGCAATCAGCCCCAGCATTTT.

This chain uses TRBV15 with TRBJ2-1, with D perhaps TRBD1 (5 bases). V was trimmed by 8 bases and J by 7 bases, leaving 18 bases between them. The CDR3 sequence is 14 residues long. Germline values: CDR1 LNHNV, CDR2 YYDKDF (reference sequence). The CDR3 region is CATLNQGGSNEQFF. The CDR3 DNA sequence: TGTGCCACCCTGAACCAGGGTGGTAGTAATGAGCAGTTCTTC.

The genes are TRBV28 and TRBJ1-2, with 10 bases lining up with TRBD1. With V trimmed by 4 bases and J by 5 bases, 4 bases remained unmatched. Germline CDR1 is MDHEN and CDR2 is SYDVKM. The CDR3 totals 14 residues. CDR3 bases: TGTGCCAGCAGTTCGGGACAGGGGCAGTATGGCTACACCTTC. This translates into CASSSGQGQYGYTF.

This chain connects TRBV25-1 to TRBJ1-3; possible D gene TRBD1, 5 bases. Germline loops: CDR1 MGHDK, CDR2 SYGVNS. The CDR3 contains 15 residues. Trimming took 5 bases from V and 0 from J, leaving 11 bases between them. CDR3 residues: CASSPRDNSGNTIYF. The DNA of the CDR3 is TGTGCCAGCAGTCCCAGGGATAACTCTGGAAACACCATATATTTT.

CDR3 sequence: CASSYGTGSTYEQYF. The CDR3, as DNA: TGTGCCAGCAGTTACGGGACAGGTTCCACCTACGAGCAGTACTTC. This sequence joins TRBV6-5 and TRBJ2-7; 8 bases line up with TRBD1. This CDR3 contains 15 residues. The germline V gene has CDR1 MNHEY and CDR2 SVGAGI. Trimming at V came to 2 bases and at J to 2 bases, leaving 5 bases not matched to a gene.

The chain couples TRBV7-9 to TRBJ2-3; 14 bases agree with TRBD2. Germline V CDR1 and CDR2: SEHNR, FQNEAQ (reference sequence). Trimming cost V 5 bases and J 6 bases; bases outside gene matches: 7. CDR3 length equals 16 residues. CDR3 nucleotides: TGTGCCAGCAGCCTCGGGACTAGCGGGGGTTTGGATACGCAGTATTTT. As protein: CASSLGTSGGLDTQYF. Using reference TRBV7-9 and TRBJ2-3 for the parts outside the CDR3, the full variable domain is DTGVSQNPRHKITKRGQNVTFRCDPISEHNRLYWYRQTLGQGPEFLTYFQNEAQLEKSRLLSDRFSAERPKGSFSTLEIQRTEQGDSAMYLCASSLGTSGGLDTQYFGPGTRLTVL.

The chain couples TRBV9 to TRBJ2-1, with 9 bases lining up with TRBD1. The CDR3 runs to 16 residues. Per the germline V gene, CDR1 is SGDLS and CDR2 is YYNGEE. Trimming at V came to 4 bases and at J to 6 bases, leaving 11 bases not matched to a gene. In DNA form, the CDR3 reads TGTGCCAGCAGCCCGAGGGGACAGGGTGTCGGCAATGAGCAGTTCTTC. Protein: CASSPRGQGVGNEQFF.

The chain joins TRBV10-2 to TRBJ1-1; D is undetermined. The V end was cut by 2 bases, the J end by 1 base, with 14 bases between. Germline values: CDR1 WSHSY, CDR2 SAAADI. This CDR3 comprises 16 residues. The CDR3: CASSERAPGGNTEAFF. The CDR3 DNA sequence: TGCGCCAGCAGTGAGCGGGCGCCGGGAGGGAACACTGAAGCTTTCTTT.

Here the CDR3 reads CATLLKGQHQPQHF. CDR3 nucleotide sequence: TGTGCCACCTTGTTAAAGGGACAGCATCAGCCCCAGCATTTT. The chain recombines TRBV6-5 with TRBJ1-5, with 7 positions matching TRBD1. The junction had 11 bases not matched to a gene; V was cut back by 10 bases and J by 5 bases. The V gene's germline CDR1 is MNHEY and CDR2 SVGAGI. The CDR3 extends over 14 amino acids.

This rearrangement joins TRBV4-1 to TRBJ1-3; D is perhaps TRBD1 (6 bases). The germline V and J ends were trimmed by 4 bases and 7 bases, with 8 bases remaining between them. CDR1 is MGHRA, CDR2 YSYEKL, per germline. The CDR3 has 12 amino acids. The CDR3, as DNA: TGCGCCAGCAGCCCTCAGGGGAACACCATATATTTT. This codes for CASSPQGNTIYF.

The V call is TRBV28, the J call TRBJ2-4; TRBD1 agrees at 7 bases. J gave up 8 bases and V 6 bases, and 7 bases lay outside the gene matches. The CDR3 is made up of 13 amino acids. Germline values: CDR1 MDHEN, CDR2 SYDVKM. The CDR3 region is CASSSGQGDIQYF. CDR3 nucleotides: TGTGCCAGCAGCTCCGGGCAGGGGGACATTCAGTACTTC. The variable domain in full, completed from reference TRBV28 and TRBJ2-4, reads DVKVTQSSRYLVKRTGEKVFLECVQDMDHENMFWYRQDPGLGLRLIYFSYDVKMKEKGDIPEGYSVSREKKERFSLILESASTNQTSMYLCASSSGQGDIQYFGAGTRLSVL.

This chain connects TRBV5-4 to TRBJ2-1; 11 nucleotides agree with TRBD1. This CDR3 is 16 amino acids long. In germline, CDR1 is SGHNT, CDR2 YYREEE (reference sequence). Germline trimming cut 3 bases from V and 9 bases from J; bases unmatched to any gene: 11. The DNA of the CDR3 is TGTGCCAGCAGCTGGGCCGGGACAGGGGGAAGGAGTGAGCAGTTCTTC. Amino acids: CASSWAGTGGRSEQFF. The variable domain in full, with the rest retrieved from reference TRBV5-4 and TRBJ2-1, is ETGVTQSPTHLIKTRGQQVTLRCSSQSGHNTVSWYQQALGQGPQFIFQYYREEENGRGNFPPRFSGLQFPNYSSELNVNALELDDSALYLCASSWAGTGGRSEQFFGPGTRLTVL.

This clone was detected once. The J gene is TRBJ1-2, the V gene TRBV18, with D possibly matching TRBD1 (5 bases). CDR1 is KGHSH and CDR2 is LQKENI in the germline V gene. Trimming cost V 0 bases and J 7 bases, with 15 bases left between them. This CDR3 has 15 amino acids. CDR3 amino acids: CASSPPMAQEPGYTF. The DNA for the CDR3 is TGTGCCAGCTCACCACCGATGGCACAGGAGCCTGGCTACACCTTC.

CDR3 sequence (DNA): TGTGCCAGCAGCCCGACAGGGATACATAGCTACGAGCAGTACTTC. Translating gives CASSPTGIHSYEQYF. The chain joins TRBV11-2 to TRBJ2-7; 7 bases are a match to TRBD1. This CDR3 has 15 amino acids. Trimming took 5 bases from V and 3 from J; bases not matched to a gene: 10. CDR1 SGHAT and CDR2 FQNNGV come from the germline V gene.

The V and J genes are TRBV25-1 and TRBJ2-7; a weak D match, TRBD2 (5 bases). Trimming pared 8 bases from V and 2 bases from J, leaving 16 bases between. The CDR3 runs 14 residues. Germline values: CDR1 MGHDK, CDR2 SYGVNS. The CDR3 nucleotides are TGTGCCAGCTCCGCTGCCGGGAAACCCTACGAGCAGTACTTC. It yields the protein CASSAAGKPYEQYF.

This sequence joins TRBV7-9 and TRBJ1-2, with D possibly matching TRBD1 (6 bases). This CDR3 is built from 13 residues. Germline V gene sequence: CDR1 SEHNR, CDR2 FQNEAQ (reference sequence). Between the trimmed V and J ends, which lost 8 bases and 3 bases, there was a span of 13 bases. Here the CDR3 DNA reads TGTGCCAGCTTGAGGGGGTCGGACTATGGCTACACCTTC. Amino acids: CASLRGSDYGYTF.

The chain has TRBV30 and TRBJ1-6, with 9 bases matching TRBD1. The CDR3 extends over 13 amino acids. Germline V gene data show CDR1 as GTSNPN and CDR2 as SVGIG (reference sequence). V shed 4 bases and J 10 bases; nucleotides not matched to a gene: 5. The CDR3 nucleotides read TGTGCCTGGAAGGGACAGGGAAGCTCACCCCTCCACTTT. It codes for CAWKGQGSSPLHF.

CDR3 nucleotide sequence: TGTGCCAGCAGTTTGCTCAGGCGTAGCTCCTATAATTCACCCCTCCACTTT. This sequence encodes CASSLLRRSSYNSPLHF. This chain links TRBV28 with TRBJ1-6; D is unresolved. The CDR3 runs to 17 residues. Germline V gene lookup returns CDR1 MDHEN and CDR2 SYDVKM. Between the trimmed V and J ends, which lost 3 bases and 0 bases, there was a span of 12 bases.

The CDR3 region is CASSLSRGGGAHYEQYF. CDR3 sequence (DNA): TGTGCCAGCAGTTTATCCCGAGGGGGAGGGGCCCACTACGAGCAGTACTTC. The chain recombines TRBV27 with TRBJ2-7; TRBD2 is a possible D gene (7 bases). V was cut by 0 bases and J by 3 bases, with 18 bases left in between. The CDR3 runs 17 residues. Germline loops: CDR1 MNHEY, CDR2 SMNVEV (reference sequence).

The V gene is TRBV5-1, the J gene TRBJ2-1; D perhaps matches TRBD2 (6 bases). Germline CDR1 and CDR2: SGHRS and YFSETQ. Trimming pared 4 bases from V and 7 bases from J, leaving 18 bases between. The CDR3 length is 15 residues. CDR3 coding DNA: TGCGCCAGCAGCCTACAAGTTGGGACTGATAATGAGCAGTTCTTC. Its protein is CASSLQVGTDNEQFF. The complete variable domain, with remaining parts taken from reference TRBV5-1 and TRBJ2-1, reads KAGVTQTPRYLIKTRGQQVTLSCSPISGHRSVSWYQQTPGQGLQFLFEYFSETQRNKGNFPGRFSGRQFSNSRSEMNVSTLELGDSALYLCASSLQVGTDNEQFFGPGTRLTVL.

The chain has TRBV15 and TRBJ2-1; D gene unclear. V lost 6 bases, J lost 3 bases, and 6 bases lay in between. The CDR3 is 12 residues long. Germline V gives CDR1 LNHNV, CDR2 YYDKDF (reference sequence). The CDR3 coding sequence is TGTGCCACCAGTCGTTTCTACAATGAGCAGTTCTTC. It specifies CATSRFYNEQFF.

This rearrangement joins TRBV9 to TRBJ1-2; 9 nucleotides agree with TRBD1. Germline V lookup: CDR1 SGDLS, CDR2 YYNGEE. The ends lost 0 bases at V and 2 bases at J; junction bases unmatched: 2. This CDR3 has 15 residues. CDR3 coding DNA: TGTGCCAGCAGCGTAGCCGGGACAGGGAACTATGGCTACACCTTC. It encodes CASSVAGTGNYGYTF. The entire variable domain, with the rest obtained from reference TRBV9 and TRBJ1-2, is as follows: DSGVTQTPKHLITATGQRVTLRCSPRSGDLSVYWYQQSLDQGLQFLIQYYNGEERAKGNILERFSAQQFPDLHSELNLSSLELGDSALYFCASSVAGTGNYGYTFGSGTRLTVV.

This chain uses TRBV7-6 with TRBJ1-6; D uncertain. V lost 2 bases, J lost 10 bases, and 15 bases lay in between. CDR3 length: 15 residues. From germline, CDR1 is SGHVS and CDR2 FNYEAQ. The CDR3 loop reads CASSLTEAVASPLHF. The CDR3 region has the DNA TGTGCCAGCAGCTTAACTGAGGCGGTGGCGTCACCCCTCCACTTT.